This TCR beta chain was identified in a study of T-cell reconstitution after alpha-beta-depleted transplantation in children. General study points: Expanded graft clones, several hundred of them, were reportedly the source of alpha-beta T cells about two months after transplant. Surviving recipient T cells and intrathymic progenitors accounted for some patients' high TCRbeta diversity at day 60. T-cell counts and diversity at one year post-transplant came mainly from newly produced T cells.

TCRbeta library preparation incorporated unique molecular identifiers. One entry per CDR3 protein, called by TCRdb with MiXCR from the PCR reads. The sample carries about 97,000 distinct CDR3 sequences, around 5.9% recorded once. The CDR3 runs 14 residues. Germline V gene sequence: CDR1 SGHAT, CDR2 FQNNGV. V gave up 5 bases and J gave up 7 bases; unmatched junction bases: 2. This clonotype appeared many times. Its antigen remains unknown. J is TRBJ2-1 and V is TRBV11-2; 13 nucleotides agree with TRBD2. The sample in question was PBMCs, mostly from graft donor cells, obtained 60 days after TCRalphabeta/CD19-depleted stem cell transplant. The origin of this receptor is a female patient aged 2 to 10 who had a stem cell transplant for Fanconi anemia, so the T cells may come from the graft donor. The CDR3 region is CASSGTSGKNEQFF. The CDR3 nucleotides are TGTGCCAGCAGCGGGACTAGCGGGAAGAATGAGCAGTTCTTC.